This T cell receptor beta chain comes out of a study of shared clonotypes between healthy human individuals (dated by TCRdb to 2019 to 2021). The study in broad terms: Two women and a few men aged 18 to 49 years were included in the cohort. For each donor, three plates each were used for CD4 naive and CD4 memory, two plates were used for CD8 naive, and one plate was used for CD8 memory. To estimate repertoire size and how much clonotype sharing occurs between individuals, the study deeply sequenced the blood TCR repertoires of five or six healthy adults. Libraries were prepared and TCR repertoires were sequenced by different laboratories using diverse techniques, in order to increase sequencing depth and limit assay-specific biases. Leukapheresis yielded between about 0.8 and 9.5 billion PBMCs per donor.

Broader findings and caveats from the paper: Sampling was limited to blood, and TCR repertoires in tissue likely differ from TCR repertoires in blood. Compared with non-shared clonotypes, the clonotypes found in all four sorted-subset donors had higher generation probabilities. Across a few donors, around 5% of naive CD4, approximately 3.5% of naive CD8, approximately 2.5% of memory CD4, and approximately 0.4% of memory CD8 clonotypes were shared. Incomplete sequencing was indicated by rarefaction of sorted-subset datasets, despite the large sequencing depth. Estimated clonotype richness was generally larger for naive than for memory subsets. Pairwise subsampling led to the expectation that sequencing depth would affect the degree of clonotype sharing among donors. The genetic and exposure-history diversity represented was limited by the small number of donors.

Remarks on this clone: What antigen it recognizes has not been identified. The record has no base qualities; no much larger clone is one base away.

Using the deep immunoSEQ assay, TCR CDR3 regions were amplified from genomic DNA by multiplex PCR. Extracted genomic DNA from each cell subset was distributed evenly across all wells of several immunoSEQ 96-well plates, and each plate was treated as a replicate. For sorted subsets, around 200 ng genomic DNA, equal to 25,000 to 35,000 T cell genomes, was loaded into each replicate PCR. The purified libraries were quantified using a Qubit 3.0 fluorometer, sized with a Bioanalyzer 2100, and then quantified again using the KAPA Library Quantification kit. Every immunoSEQ 96-well plate was sequenced on a dedicated single-read 150-cycle Illumina NextSeq 550 flow cell. In the authors' own workflow: Because the immunoSEQ output included only junctional sequences and no quality scores, the filtering could not be the same as the filtering used for full-length reads. To assign V/J genes and CDR3, sequences were annotated against IMGT germline references using PyIR, a Python wrapper for IgBLAST v1.9. Reads were removed for weak V/J assignments (E-value above 1e-6), missing CDR3, stop codons, out-of-frame junctions, or ambiguous translated residues. V3J clonotypes were defined as sequences sharing the same inferred V gene, J gene, and CDR3 amino acid sequence. Percentage overlap between repertoires was computed as shared unique clonotypes divided by the size of the smaller repertoire. Three approaches were used to assess repertoire richness: RTK rarefaction, the Chao1 estimator, and Recon v2.1 estimates of unobserved clonotypes. Generation probabilities were computed with OLGA for all TCRbeta clonotypes obtained by the gDNA method from a few donors. Not all clones reach the TCRdb copy of this immuneACCESS table, which keeps in-frame sequences only. Checked studies attribute under half of the gap to unresolved V genes and leave the rest unexplained. That table furnishes V, J and clone size, whereas the DNA furnished D and trimming. This sample has roughly 2.6 million clones in its table, and more than 90% of those were observed once. The ten largest account for roughly 0.14% of the sample.

The donors were healthy, HIV-negative adults who had no recently reported acute infections or vaccinations. Only Caucasian adults living in Nashville, Tennessee, USA were represented among the donors. Magnetic negative selection was used to enrich CD4+ T cells, after which naive cells were positively selected on CD45RA and the negative fraction became the memory subset. After blood collection by leukapheresis, PBMCs were isolated using Ficoll-Histopaque density gradient centrifugation and then cryopreserved in the vapor phase of liquid nitrogen. Analytical flow cytometry was used to check the purity and quantity of every magnetically sorted T cell population. Genomic DNA was isolated from each sorted fraction and quantified by UV absorbance on a Nanodrop 2000c. In the germline V gene, CDR1 corresponds to SGHTA and CDR2 to FQGNSA. The V end loses 1 base and the J end loses 13 bases, and a stretch of 14 bases separates them. Inclusive of the bounding cysteine and phenylalanine, the CDR3 is 13 residues long. The sequence is cut down to CDR3 DNA, 39 bases in frame from base 1.

The material sequenced was naive CD4+ T cells sorted from blood. The cell subset or site label, as the study defines it: CD45RA+ positively selected. This chain joins TRBV7-2 to TRBJ2-1; the D call is tentative, TRBD1 or TRBD2, as each matches 5 bases. This clonotype originated in a man aged 18 to 29 in good health. The CDR3: CASSLVGTPLQFF. Read as DNA, the sequence is TGTGCCAGCAGCTTAGTAGGGACCCCTCTACAGTTCTTC.